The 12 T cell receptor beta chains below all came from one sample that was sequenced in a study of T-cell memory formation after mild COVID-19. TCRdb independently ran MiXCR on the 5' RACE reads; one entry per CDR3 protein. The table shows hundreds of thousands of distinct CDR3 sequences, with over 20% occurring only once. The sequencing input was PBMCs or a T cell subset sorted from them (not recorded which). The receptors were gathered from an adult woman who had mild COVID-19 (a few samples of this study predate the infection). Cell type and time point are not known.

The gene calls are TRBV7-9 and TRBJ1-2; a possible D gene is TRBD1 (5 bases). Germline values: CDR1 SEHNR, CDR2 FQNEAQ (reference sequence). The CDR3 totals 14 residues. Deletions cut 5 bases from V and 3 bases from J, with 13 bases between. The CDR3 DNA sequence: TGTGCCAGCAGCCGACCCGCGGGGGACTATGGCTACACCTTC. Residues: CASSRPAGDYGYTF.

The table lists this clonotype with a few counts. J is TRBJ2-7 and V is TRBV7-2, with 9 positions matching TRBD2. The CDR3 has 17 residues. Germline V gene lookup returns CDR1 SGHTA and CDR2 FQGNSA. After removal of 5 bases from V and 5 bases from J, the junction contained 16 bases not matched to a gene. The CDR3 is CASSKGVAGALRNEQYF. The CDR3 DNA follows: TGTGCCAGCAGCAAAGGGGTAGCGGGGGCCCTACGTAACGAGCAGTACTTC. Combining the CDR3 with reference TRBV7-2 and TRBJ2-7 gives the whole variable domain GAGVSQSPSNKVTEKGKDVELRCDPISGHTALYWYRQSLGQGLEFLIYFQGNSAPDKSGLPSDRFSAERTGGSVSTLTIQRTQQEDSAVYLCASSKGVAGALRNEQYFGPGTRLTVT.

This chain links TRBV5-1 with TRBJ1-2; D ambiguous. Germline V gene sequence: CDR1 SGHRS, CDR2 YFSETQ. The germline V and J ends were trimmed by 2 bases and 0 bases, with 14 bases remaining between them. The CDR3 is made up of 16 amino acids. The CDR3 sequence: CASSFDTLPTNYGYTF. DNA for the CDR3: TGCGCCAGCAGCTTTGACACATTGCCAACTAACTATGGCTACACCTTC.

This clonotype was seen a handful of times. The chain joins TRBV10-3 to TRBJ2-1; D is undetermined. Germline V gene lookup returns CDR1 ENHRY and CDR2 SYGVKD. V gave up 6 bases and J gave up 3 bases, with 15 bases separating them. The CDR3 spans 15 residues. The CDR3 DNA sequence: TGTGCCATCAGCACACAGACCCTACTCTACAATGAGCAGTTCTTC. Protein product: CAISTQTLLYNEQFF.

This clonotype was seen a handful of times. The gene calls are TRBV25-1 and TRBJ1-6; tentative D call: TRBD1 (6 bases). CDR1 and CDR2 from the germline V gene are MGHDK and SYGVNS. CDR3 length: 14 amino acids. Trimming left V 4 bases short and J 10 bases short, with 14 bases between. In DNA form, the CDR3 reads TGTGCCAGCAGTGTAACAGGGCTGGGATCACCCCTCCACTTT. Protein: CASSVTGLGSPLHF.

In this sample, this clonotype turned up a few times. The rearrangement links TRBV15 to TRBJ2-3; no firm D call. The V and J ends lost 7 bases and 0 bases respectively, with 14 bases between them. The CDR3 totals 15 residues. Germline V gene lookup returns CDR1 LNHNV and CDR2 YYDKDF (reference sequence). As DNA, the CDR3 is TGTGCCACCATAGATACAAGCTTAAGCACAGATACGCAGTATTTT. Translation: CATIDTSLSTDTQYF. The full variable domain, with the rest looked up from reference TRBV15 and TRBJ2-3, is DAMVIQNPRYQVTQFGKPVTLSCSQTLNHNVMYWYQQKSSQAPKLLFHYYDKDFNNEADTPDNFQSRRPNTSFCFLDIRSPGLGDTAMYLCATIDTSLSTDTQYFGPGTRLTVL.

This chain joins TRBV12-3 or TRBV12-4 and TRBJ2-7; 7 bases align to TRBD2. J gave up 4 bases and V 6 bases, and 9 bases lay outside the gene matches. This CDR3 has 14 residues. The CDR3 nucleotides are TGTGCCAGCAGCCGACGGGGACTATCATACGAGCAGTACTTC. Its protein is CASSRRGLSYEQYF.

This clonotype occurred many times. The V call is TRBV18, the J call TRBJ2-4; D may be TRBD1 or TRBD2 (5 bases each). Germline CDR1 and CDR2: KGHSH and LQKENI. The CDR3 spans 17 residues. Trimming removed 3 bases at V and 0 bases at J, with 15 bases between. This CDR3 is CASSPPGTLLAKNIQYF. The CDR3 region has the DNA TGTGCCAGCTCACCTCCCGGGACCCTTTTAGCCAAAAACATTCAGTACTTC. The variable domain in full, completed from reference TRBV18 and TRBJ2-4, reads NAGVMQNPRHLVRRRGQEARLRCSPMKGHSHVYWYRQLPEEGLKFMVYLQKENIIDESGMPKERFSAEFPKEGPSILRIQQVVRGDSAAYFCASSPPGTLLAKNIQYFGAGTRLSVL.

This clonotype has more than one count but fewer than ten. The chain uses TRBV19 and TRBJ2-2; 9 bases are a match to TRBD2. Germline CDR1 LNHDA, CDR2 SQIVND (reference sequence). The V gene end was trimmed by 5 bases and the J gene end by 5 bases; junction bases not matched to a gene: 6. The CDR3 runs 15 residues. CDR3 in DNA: TGTGCCAGTAGTCCCGGGACTAGCCAGACCGGGGAGCTGTTTTTT. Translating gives CASSPGTSQTGELFF.

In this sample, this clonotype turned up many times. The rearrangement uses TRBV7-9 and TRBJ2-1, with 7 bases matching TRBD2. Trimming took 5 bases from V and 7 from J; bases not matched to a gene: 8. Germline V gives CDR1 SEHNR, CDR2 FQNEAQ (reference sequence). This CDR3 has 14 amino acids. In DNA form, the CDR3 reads TGTGCCAGCAGCGTTCGCGGGGGTCGAAATGAGCAGTTCTTC. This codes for CASSVRGGRNEQFF.

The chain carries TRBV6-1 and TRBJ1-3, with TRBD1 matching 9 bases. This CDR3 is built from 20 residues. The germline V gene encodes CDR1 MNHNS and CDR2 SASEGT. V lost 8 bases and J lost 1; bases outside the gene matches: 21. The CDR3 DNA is TGTGCCAGCCGCCTCGGACAGGGGCAAGTGGCGGGACAATCTGGAAACACCATATATTTT. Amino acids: CASRLGQGQVAGQSGNTIYF.

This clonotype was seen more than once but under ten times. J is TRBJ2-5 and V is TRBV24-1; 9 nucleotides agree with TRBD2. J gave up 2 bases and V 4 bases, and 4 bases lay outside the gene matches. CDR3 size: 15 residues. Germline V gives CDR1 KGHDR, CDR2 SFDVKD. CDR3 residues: CATSDVAGAQETQYF. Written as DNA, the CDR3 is TGTGCCACCAGTGACGTAGCGGGAGCGCAAGAGACCCAGTACTTC.